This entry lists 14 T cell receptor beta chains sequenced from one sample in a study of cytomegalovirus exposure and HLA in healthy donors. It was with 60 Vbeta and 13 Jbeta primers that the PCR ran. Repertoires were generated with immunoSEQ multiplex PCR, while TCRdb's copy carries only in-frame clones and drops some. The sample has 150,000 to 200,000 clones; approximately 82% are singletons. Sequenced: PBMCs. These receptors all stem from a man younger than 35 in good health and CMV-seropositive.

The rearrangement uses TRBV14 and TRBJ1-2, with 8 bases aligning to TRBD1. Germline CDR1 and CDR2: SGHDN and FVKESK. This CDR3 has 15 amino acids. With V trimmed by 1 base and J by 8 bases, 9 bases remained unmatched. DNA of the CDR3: TGTGCCAGCAGCCAAGGGCAGGACAGGGCCCGAGGCTACACCTTC. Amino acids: CASSQGQDRARGYTF. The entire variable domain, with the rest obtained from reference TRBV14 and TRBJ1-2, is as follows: EAGVTQFPSHSVIEKGQTVTLRCDPISGHDNLYWYRRVMGKEIKFLLHFVKESKQDESGMPNNRFLAERTGGTYSTLKVQPAELEDSGVYFCASSQGQDRARGYTFGSGTRLTVV.

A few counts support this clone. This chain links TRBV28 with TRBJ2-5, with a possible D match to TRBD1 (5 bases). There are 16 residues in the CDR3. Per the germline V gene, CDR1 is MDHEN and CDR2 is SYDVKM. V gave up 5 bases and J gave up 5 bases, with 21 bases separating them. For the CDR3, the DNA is TGTGCCAGCAGTAACCTCGGTAGGGGCAGCTCGGAGACCCAGTACTTC. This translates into CASSNLGRGSSETQYF.

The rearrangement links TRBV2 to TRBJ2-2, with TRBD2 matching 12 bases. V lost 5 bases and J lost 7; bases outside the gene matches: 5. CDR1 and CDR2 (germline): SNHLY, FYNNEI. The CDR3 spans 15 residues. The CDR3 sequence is CASSRTSGTVGELFF. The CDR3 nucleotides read TGTGCCAGCAGTCGGACTAGCGGGACAGTCGGGGAGCTGTTTTTT.

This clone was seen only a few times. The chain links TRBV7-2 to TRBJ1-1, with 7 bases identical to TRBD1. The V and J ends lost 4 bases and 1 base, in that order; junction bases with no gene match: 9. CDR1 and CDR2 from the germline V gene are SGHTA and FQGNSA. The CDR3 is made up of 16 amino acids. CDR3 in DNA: TGTGCCAGCAGCTCAAGCCGACAGGGACCGAACACTGAAGCTTTCTTT. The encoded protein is CASSSSRQGPNTEAFF.

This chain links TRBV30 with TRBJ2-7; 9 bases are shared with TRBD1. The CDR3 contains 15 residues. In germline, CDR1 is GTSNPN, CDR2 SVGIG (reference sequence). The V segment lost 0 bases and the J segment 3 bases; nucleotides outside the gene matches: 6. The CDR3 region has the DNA TGTGCCTGGAGTGTAGGGTTGGGACAGGGCTACGAGCAGTACTTC. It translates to CAWSVGLGQGYEQYF.

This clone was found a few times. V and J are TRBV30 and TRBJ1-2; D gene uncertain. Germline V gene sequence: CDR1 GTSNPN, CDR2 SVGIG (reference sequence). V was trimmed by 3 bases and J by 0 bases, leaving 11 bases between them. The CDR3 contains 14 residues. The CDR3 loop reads CAWRETMANYGYTF. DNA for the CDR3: TGTGCCTGGAGGGAGACGATGGCTAACTATGGCTACACCTTC.

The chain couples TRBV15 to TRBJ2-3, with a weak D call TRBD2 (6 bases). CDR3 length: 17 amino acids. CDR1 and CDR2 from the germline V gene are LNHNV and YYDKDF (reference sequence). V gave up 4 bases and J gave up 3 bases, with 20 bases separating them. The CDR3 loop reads CATSIGGRGRGTDTQYF. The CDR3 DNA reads TGTGCCACCAGCATCGGTGGTCGGGGGAGAGGTACAGATACGCAGTATTTT.

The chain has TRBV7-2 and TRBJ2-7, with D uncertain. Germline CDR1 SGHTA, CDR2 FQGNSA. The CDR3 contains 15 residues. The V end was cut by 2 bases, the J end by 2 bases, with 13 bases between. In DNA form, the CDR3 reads TGTGCCAGCAGCTTAATTTTTACAGCCACCTACGAGCAGTACTTC. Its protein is CASSLIFTATYEQYF.

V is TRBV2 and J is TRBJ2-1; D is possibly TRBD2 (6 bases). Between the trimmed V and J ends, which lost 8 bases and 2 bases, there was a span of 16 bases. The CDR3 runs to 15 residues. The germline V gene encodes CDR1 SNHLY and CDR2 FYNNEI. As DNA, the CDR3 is TGTGCCAGCTCGAGACTAGAGGGCACCTACAATGAGCAGTTCTTC. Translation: CASSRLEGTYNEQFF.

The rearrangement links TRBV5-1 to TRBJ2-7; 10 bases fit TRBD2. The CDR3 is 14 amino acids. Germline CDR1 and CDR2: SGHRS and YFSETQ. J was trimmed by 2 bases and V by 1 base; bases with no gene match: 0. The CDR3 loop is CASSLTSGTYEQYF. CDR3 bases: TGCGCCAGCAGCTTGACTAGCGGGACCTACGAGCAGTACTTC.

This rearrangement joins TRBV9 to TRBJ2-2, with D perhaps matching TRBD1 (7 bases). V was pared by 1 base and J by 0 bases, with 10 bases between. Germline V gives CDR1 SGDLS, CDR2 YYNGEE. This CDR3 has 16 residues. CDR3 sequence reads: CASSVQGGANTGELFF. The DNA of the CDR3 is TGTGCCAGCAGCGTACAGGGGGGAGCGAACACCGGGGAGCTGTTTTTT.

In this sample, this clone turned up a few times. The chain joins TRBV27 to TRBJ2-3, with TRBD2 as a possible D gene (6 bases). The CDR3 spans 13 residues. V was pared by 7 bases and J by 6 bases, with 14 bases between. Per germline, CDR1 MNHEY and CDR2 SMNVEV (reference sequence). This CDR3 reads CASTGLRVDTQYF. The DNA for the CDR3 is TGTGCCAGCACGGGACTTAGGGTTGATACGCAGTATTTT.

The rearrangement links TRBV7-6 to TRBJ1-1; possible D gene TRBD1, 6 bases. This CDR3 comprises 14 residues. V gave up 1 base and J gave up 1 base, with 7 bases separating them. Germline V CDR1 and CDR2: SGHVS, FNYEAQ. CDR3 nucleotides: TGTGCCAGCAGCTTAGGGACAGCGAACACTGAAGCTTTCTTT. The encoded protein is CASSLGTANTEAFF.

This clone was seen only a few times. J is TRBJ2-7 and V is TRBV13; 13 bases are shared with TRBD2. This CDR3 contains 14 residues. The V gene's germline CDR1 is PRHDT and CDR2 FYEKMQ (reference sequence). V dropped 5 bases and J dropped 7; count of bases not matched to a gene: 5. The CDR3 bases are TGTGCCAGCAGCCGGACTAGCGGGAGTAGGGAGCAGTACTTC. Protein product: CASSRTSGSREQYF.